The sequence of this T cell receptor beta chain was determined in a study of Graves' ophthalmopathy and Graves' hyperthyroidism. CDR1 is MNHNS, CDR2 SASEGT, per germline. The CDR3 consists of 14 residues. With V trimmed by 6 bases and J by 3 bases, 6 bases remained unmatched. Amplification from RNA transcripts yielded the TCR beta CDR3 regions. Scientists carried out first-round RT-PCR using HTBI primers and then a second-round multiplex PCR. TCRdb reanalysed the multiplex PCR reads using MiXCR and keeps one entry per CDR3 protein. The sample holds fewer than 400,000 distinct CDR3 sequences, approximately 16% seen once.

This TCR came from a young woman with Graves' ophthalmopathy. Sequenced: peripheral blood. V is TRBV6-1 and J is TRBJ2-7; 9 nucleotides agree with TRBD2. The CDR3: CASSLLAGHYEQYF. The CDR3 region has the DNA TGTGCCAGCAGCCTACTAGCGGGCCACTACGAGCAGTACTTC.